The clone carrying this T cell receptor (beta chain) is a singleton in its sample. The antigen remains unidentified. The data are from a study of shared clonotypes between healthy human individuals. Study outcomes and limitations: Several donors shared approximately 5% of their naive CD4 clonotypes.

V lost 5 bases to trimming and J lost 0 bases, with 11 bases between them. This CDR3 spans 15 amino acids. Germline V gene sequence: CDR1 SGDLS, CDR2 YYNGEE. When replicate PCRs were run on sorted subsets, they used 200 to 250 ng DNA, about 31,000 T cell genomes. Using immunoSEQ multiplex PCR, the repertoire was profiled, and TCRdb retains in-frame clones only, with some absent. Of approximately 2.5 million clones detected, roughly 93% appear once; the ten largest clones hold 0.36%. The sequence came from a young man in good health. Some clones in this sample may be carry-over from other donors' samples. Sequencing used naive CD4+ T cells from PBMCs. As to subset: CD45RA+ positively selected. V gene TRBV9 combines with J gene TRBJ2-2, with unresolved D. CDR3 loop: CASRATEPNTGELFF. CDR3 nucleotides: TGTGCCAGCAGAGCCACAGAGCCGAACACCGGGGAGCTGTTTTTT.